Presented here are 18 T cell receptor beta chains from one specimen sequenced in a study of naive and memory T cell subsets. These receptors' targets are unknown. General observations from the study: Possibly reflecting memory cells re-expressing CD45RA, a few larger clonotypes occurred in naive repertoires, especially CD8.

An equimolar mix of two oligonucleotides served as the beta constant-region primer for TRBC1 and TRBC2. Nested alpha and beta constant-region primers with the SP2 primer drove four PCR rounds on ligated cDNA. TCRdb re-called the UMI-ligation and nested PCR reads through MiXCR, storing one row per CDR3 protein. The sample shows 150,000 or so distinct CDR3 sequences, over 20% of them seen only once. Sample: naive CD4+ T cells from blood. The receptor set was obtained from a human donor in good health.

This clonotype was detected a few times. V and J are TRBV29-1 and TRBJ2-1, with D uncertain. Germline lookup yields CDR1 SQVTM and CDR2 ANQGSEA. This CDR3 is 11 amino acids long. The V end was cut by 6 bases, the J end by 7 bases, with 10 bases between. The CDR3 sequence is CSVGPGNEQFF. The CDR3 nucleotides read TGCAGCGTCGGCCCCGGGAATGAGCAGTTCTTC.

The V gene is TRBV7-9, the J gene TRBJ2-1; D is possibly TRBD1 (5 bases). Germline assignment: CDR1 SEHNR and CDR2 FQNEAQ (reference sequence). This CDR3 is 16 amino acids long. V lost 1 base to trimming and J lost 4 bases, with 14 bases between them. This CDR3 is CASSLGQGNRYNEQFF. The CDR3 DNA is TGTGCCAGCAGCTTAGGGCAGGGAAACAGGTACAATGAGCAGTTCTTC.

In its sample, this clonotype was seen a few times. The chain is built from TRBV12-5 and TRBJ2-7, with D possibly matching TRBD1 (6 bases). V was cut by 0 bases and J by 3 bases, with 15 bases left in between. The germline V gene encodes CDR1 LGHNT and CDR2 FRNRAP. This CDR3 has 16 amino acids. CDR3 sequence: CASGLVLGHLYYEQYF. Here the CDR3 DNA reads TGTGCTAGTGGTTTGGTACTGGGACACCTGTACTACGAGCAGTACTTC.

In its sample, this clonotype was seen a few times. This chain connects TRBV20-1 to TRBJ2-3; D might be TRBD2 (5 bases). CDR1 DFQATT and CDR2 SNEGSKA come from the germline V gene (reference sequence). V dropped 8 bases and J dropped 1 base, with 10 bases sitting between them. The CDR3 sequence is 12 residues long. CDR3 DNA: TGCAGTCTAGCCCCGGGCACAGATACGCAGTATTTT. Amino acids: CSLAPGTDTQYF.

The rearrangement uses TRBV6-1 and TRBJ2-2; D call uncertain. This CDR3 region has 15 residues. The germline CDR1 and CDR2 sequences are MNHNS and SASEGT. Trimming removed 3 bases from V and 0 bases from J, with 8 bases in between. CDR3 sequence (DNA): TGTGCCAGCAGTGAGAGTAGAACGAACACCGGGGAGCTGTTTTTT. As protein: CASSESRTNTGELFF.

This clonotype was counted between two and nine times. The rearrangement uses TRBV6-5 and TRBJ2-7, with D possibly being TRBD2 (5 bases). V lost 2 bases to trimming and J lost 2 bases, with 10 bases between them. CDR1 and CDR2 from the germline V gene are MNHEY and SVGAGI. The CDR3 is 14 residues long. The CDR3 DNA reads as TGTGCCAGCAGTTACCAGGCGGGTCCCTACGAGCAGTACTTC. This sequence encodes CASSYQAGPYEQYF.

The V and J genes are TRBV6-5 and TRBJ2-5; 8 nucleotides match TRBD1. The CDR3 is 13 residues long. CDR1 MNHEY and CDR2 SVGAGI come from the germline V gene. V shed 5 bases and J 7 bases; nucleotides not matched to a gene: 6. CDR3 protein: CASSQDRVGTQYF. The CDR3 DNA sequence: TGTGCCAGCAGTCAGGACAGGGTCGGGACCCAGTACTTC.

This clonotype was observed a few times. This chain uses TRBV28 with TRBJ2-4; D is unresolved. Trimming stripped 5 bases from V and 8 bases from J, with 10 bases between. Germline lookup yields CDR1 MDHEN and CDR2 SYDVKM. This CDR3 comprises 12 residues. CDR3 sequence: CASSVRSHIQYF. The CDR3 DNA reads TGTGCCAGCAGTGTACGGTCTCACATTCAGTACTTC.

The rearrangement uses TRBV7-2 and TRBJ2-3; 8 bases are shared with TRBD2. The CDR3 length is 16 residues. J lost 3 bases, V lost 3 bases, and 8 bases had no gene match. Germline V gene lookup returns CDR1 SGHTA and CDR2 FQGNSA. DNA of the CDR3: TGTGCCAGCAGCTTCCCGCCGGGGGGGAGGACAGATACGCAGTATTTT. Amino acid sequence: CASSFPPGGRTDTQYF.

This clonotype was counted a few times. The chain carries TRBV6-1 and TRBJ2-7; D may be TRBD1 or TRBD2 (6 bases each). Germline V CDR1 and CDR2: MNHNS, SASEGT. This CDR3 contains 14 residues. Trimming stripped 8 bases from V and 3 bases from J, with 17 bases between. Here the CDR3 reads CASFGGGPLYEQYF. The CDR3 DNA follows: TGTGCCAGCTTCGGGGGCGGCCCCCTCTACGAGCAGTACTTC.

This chain uses TRBV28 with TRBJ2-1; 12 bases map to TRBD1. The CDR3 is 17 amino acids. CDR1 and CDR2 from the germline V gene are MDHEN and SYDVKM. V lost 5 bases to trimming and J lost 7 bases; unmatched junction nucleotides: 12. CDR3 sequence: CASSKTGTGGVRNEQFF. The CDR3 nucleotides read TGTGCCAGCAGTAAAACCGGGACAGGGGGCGTGAGGAATGAGCAGTTCTTC.

This clonotype was counted between two and nine times. The chain is built from TRBV14 and TRBJ2-3; 10 bases are shared with TRBD2. The CDR3 totals 15 residues. Trimming cost V 6 bases and J 2 bases; bases outside gene matches: 5. Germline V gene sequence: CDR1 SGHDN, CDR2 FVKESK. CDR3 sequence: CASSRTSGITDTQYF. The CDR3 nucleotides read TGTGCCAGCAGTCGGACTAGCGGAATCACAGATACGCAGTATTTT. Filled out from reference TRBV14 and TRBJ2-3, the complete variable domain reads EAGVTQFPSHSVIEKGQTVTLRCDPISGHDNLYWYRRVMGKEIKFLLHFVKESKQDESGMPNNRFLAERTGGTYSTLKVQPAELEDSGVYFCASSRTSGITDTQYFGPGTRLTVL.

This clonotype was found a few times. CDR3 in amino acids: CASSSRGPGTYNEQFF. CDR3 in DNA: TGTGCCAGCAGCTCCCGGGGGCCGGGGACCTACAATGAGCAGTTCTTC. The V call is TRBV11-2, the J call TRBJ2-1; D assignment may be TRBD1 or TRBD2 (6 bases each). Trimming shortened V by 4 bases and J by 2 bases, and 15 bases separated the two germline ends. The CDR3 sequence is 16 residues long. Germline V gene data show CDR1 as SGHAT and CDR2 as FQNNGV.

This chain uses TRBV28 with TRBJ1-2; 9 bases fit TRBD1. V shed 4 bases and J 0 bases; nucleotides not matched to a gene: 9. The CDR3 covers 17 residues. The germline gives CDR1 MDHEN, CDR2 SYDVKM. The CDR3 protein is CASSSAGTGLSNYGYTF. DNA for the CDR3: TGTGCCAGCAGTTCAGCCGGGACAGGGTTATCTAACTATGGCTACACCTTC.

CDR3 bases: TGTGCCAGCAGTACCCCGAAGGGCCAGATCTACAATGAGCAGTTCTTC. Its translation is CASSTPKGQIYNEQFF. This rearrangement joins TRBV6-2 or TRBV6-3 to TRBJ2-1, with D unresolved. CDR1 and CDR2 from the germline V gene are MNHEY and SVGEGT. Trimming took 5 bases from V and 3 from J, leaving 17 bases between them. This CDR3 comprises 16 residues.

This clonotype was detected only a few times. V usage is TRBV28 and J usage is TRBJ1-4, with unresolved D. CDR1 and CDR2 from the germline V gene are MDHEN and SYDVKM. The CDR3 spans 13 residues. Trimming removed 8 bases from V and 4 bases from J, with 11 bases in between. CDR3 amino acids: CASRIRSNEKLFF. CDR3 nucleotides: TGTGCCAGCCGGATCCGGAGTAATGAAAAACTGTTTTTT. Full variable domain (rest looked up from reference TRBV28 and TRBJ1-4): DVKVTQSSRYLVKRTGEKVFLECVQDMDHENMFWYRQDPGLGLRLIYFSYDVKMKEKGDIPEGYSVSREKKERFSLILESASTNQTSMYLCASRIRSNEKLFFGSGTQLSVL.

The CDR3 spells CASSQQGYNSPLHF. CDR3 coding DNA: TGTGCCAGCAGCCAACAGGGGTATAATTCACCCCTCCACTTT. The rearrangement joins TRBV7-9 to TRBJ1-6; 7 bases match TRBD1. Germline CDR1 SEHNR, CDR2 FQNEAQ (reference sequence). The CDR3 spans 14 residues. Trimming at V came to 5 bases and at J to 4 bases, leaving 2 bases not matched to a gene. Variable domain in full (rest from reference TRBV7-9 and TRBJ1-6): DTGVSQNPRHKITKRGQNVTFRCDPISEHNRLYWYRQTLGQGPEFLTYFQNEAQLEKSRLLSDRFSAERPKGSFSTLEIQRTEQGDSAMYLCASSQQGYNSPLHFGNGTRLTVT.

V gene TRBV6-6 combines with J gene TRBJ2-2; TRBD1 matches 7 bases. The CDR3 contains 16 residues. V lost 10 bases and J lost 2; bases outside the gene matches: 13. CDR1 is MNHNY, CDR2 SVGAGI, per germline (reference sequence). The CDR3 here is CATQTKGQINTGELFF. The CDR3 nucleotides read TGTGCCACCCAGACCAAGGGACAGATTAACACCGGGGAGCTGTTTTTT.